The table lists the clone carrying this T cell receptor beta chain with a count of one. The assay was immunoSEQ multiplex PCR, and TCRdb's table has in-frame clones only and misses some. The sample has roughly 150,000 clones; approximately 80% are singletons. These data come from a study of blood T cell repertoires in COVID-19. Study summary: The samples span acute and convalescent COVID-19 from the United States, Italy and Spain. In each case, the material was cDNA or gDNA derived from T cells, B-cell-depleted T cells, or PBMCs.

Germline loops: CDR1 SNHLY, CDR2 FYNNEI. With 5 bases clipped from V and 7 bases from J, the junction kept 5 bases outside the gene matches. This CDR3 is 12 amino acids long. The sequence was obtained from a woman older than 75 with COVID-19, enrolled during active disease. Sequencing was carried out using peripheral blood. The V gene is TRBV2, the J gene TRBJ2-7; 7 bases agree with TRBD1. The CDR3 nucleotides are TGTGCCAGCAGTTATACAGGGGAAGAGCAGTACTTC. Translated, it gives CASSYTGEEQYF.